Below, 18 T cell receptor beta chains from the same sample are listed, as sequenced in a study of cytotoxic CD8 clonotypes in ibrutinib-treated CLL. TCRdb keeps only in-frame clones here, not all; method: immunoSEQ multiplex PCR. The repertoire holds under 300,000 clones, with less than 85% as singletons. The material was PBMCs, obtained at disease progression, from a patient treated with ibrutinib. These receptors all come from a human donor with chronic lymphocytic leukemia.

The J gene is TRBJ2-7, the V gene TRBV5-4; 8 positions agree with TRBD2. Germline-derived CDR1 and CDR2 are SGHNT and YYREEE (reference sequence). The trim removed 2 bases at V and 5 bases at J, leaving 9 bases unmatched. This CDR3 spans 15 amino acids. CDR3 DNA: TGTGCCAGCAGCTTAGGCAGCGGGGGATTTAACGAGCAGTACTTC. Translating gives CASSLGSGGFNEQYF.

The CDR3 DNA follows: TGTGCCACCAGCAGAGATTCGGGCACCGGGGGGTATTTT. It yields the protein CATSRDSGTGGYF. V and J are TRBV15 and TRBJ2-3; maybe TRBD2 (6 bases). CDR1 is LNHNV, CDR2 YYDKDF, per germline (reference sequence). The CDR3 runs to 13 residues. V lost 0 bases to trimming and J lost 14 bases, with 15 bases between them.

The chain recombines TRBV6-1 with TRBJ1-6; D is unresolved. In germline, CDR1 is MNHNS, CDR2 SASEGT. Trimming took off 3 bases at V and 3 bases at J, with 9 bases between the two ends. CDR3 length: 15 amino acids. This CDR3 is CASSDGDFYNSPLHF. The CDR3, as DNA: TGTGCCAGCAGTGACGGGGATTTCTATAATTCACCCCTCCACTTT.

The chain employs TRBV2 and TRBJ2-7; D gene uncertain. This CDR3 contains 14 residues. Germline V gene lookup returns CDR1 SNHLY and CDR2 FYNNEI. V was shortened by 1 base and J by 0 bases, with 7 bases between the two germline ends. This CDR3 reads CASSEVRTSYEQYF. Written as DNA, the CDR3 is TGTGCCAGCAGTGAAGTTAGGACCTCCTACGAGCAGTACTTC.

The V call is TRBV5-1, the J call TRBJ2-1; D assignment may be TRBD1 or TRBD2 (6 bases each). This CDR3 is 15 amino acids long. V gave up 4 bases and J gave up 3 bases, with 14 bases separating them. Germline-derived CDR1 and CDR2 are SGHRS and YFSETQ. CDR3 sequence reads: CASSSFKGGYNEQFF. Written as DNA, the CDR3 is TGCGCCAGCAGCAGCTTCAAGGGGGGCTACAATGAGCAGTTCTTC.

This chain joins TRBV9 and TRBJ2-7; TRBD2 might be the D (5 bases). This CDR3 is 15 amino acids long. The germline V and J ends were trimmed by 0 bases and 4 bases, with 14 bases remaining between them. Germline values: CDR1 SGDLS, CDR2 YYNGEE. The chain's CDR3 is CASSVDGSVVYEQYF. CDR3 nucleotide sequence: TGTGCCAGCAGCGTAGATGGGAGTGTGGTTTACGAGCAGTACTTC.

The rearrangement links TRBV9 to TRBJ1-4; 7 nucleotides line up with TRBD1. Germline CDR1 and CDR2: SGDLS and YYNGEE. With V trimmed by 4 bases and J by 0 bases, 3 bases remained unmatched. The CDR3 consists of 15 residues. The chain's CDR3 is CASSLGQTTNEKLFF. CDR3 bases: TGTGCCAGCAGCTTGGGACAGACAACTAATGAAAAACTGTTTTTT.

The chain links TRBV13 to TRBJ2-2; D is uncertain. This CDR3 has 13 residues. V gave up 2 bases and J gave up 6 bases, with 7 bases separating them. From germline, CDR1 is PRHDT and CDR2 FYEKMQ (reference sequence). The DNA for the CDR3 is TGTGCCAGCAGCTTAATAGGTCCCGGGGAGCTGTTTTTT. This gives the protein CASSLIGPGELFF.

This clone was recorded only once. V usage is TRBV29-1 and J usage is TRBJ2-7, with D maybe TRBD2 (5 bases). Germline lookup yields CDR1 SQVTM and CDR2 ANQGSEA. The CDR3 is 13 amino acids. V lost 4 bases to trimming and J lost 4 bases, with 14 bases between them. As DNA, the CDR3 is TGCAGCGTTGTCTCTCCAGCGGCATACGAGCAGTACTTC. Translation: CSVVSPAAYEQYF.

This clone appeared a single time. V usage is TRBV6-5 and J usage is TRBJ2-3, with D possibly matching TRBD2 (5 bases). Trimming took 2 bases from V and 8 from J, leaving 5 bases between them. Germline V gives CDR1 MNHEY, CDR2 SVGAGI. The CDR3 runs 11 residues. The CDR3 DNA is TGTGCCAGCAGTTACGCGGGTACGCAGTATTTT. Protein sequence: CASSYAGTQYF.

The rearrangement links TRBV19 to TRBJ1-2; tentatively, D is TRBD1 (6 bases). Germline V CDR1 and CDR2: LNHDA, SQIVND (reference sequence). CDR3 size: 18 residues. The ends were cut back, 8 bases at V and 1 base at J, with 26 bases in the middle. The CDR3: CASHQQGSGTRSNYGYTF. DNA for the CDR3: TGTGCCAGTCACCAACAAGGGTCCGGGACAAGAAGTAACTATGGCTACACCTTC.

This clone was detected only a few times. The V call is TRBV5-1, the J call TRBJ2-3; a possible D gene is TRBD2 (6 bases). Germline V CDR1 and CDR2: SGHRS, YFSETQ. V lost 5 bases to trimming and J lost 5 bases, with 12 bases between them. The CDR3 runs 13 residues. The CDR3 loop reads CASRHRGIDTQYF. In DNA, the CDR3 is TGCGCCAGCAGACACCGGGGGATAGATACGCAGTATTTT. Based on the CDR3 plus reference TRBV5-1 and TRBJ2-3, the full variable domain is KAGVTQTPRYLIKTRGQQVTLSCSPISGHRSVSWYQQTPGQGLQFLFEYFSETQRNKGNFPGRFSGRQFSNSRSEMNVSTLELGDSALYLCASRHRGIDTQYFGPGTRLTVL.

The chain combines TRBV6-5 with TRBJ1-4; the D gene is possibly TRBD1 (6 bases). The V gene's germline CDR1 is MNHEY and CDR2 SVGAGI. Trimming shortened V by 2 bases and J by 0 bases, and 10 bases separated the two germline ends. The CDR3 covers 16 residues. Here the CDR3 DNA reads TGTGCCAGCAGTTACCGGGGGGCTGCAACTAATGAAAAACTGTTTTTT. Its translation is CASSYRGAATNEKLFF.

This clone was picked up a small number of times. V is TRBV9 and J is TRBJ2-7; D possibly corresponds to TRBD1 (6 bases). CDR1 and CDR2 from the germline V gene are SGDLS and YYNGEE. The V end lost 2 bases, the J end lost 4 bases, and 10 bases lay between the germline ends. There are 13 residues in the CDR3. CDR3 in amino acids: CASSVLDRYEQYF. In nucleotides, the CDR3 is TGTGCCAGCAGCGTCCTGGACAGATACGAGCAGTACTTC.

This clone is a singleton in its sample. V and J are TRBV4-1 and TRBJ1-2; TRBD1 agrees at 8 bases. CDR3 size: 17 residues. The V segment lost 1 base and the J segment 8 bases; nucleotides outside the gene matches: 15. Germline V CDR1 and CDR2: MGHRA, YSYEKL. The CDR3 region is CASSQGTGRYGSWGYTF. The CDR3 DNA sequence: TGCGCCAGCAGCCAAGGGACAGGGCGCTATGGGAGTTGGGGCTACACCTTC.

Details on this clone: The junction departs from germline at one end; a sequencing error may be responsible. The DNA of the CDR3 is TGCGCCAGCAGCGAAGATATAAAAACTGAGCAGTTCTTC. This translates into CASSEDIKTEQFF. V gene TRBV4-1 combines with J gene TRBJ2-1; D gene unclear. This CDR3 is built from 13 residues. Per germline, CDR1 MGHRA and CDR2 YSYEKL.

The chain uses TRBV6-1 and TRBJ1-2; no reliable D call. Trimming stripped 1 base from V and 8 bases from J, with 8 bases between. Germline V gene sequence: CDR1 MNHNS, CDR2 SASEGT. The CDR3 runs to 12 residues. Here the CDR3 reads CASSEVAAGYTF. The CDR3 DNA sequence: TGTGCCAGCAGTGAAGTGGCGGCCGGCTACACCTTC.

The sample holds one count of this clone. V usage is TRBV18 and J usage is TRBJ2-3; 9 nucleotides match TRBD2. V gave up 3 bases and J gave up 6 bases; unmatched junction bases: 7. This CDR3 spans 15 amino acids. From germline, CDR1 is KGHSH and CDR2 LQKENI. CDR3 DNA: TGTGCCAGCTCACCTCCGGGACTAGCAGACGATACGCAGTATTTT. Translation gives CASSPPGLADDTQYF.